A single sample is the source of the 22 T cell receptor beta chains below, sequenced in a study of beta chain features in type 1 diabetes (dated by TCRdb to 2017 to 2018). General conclusions and limits of the study: A moderate but significant shortening of TCRB CDR3 length was observed in type 1 diabetes patients in all four CD4+ subsets.

Libraries were built with the immunoSEQ multiplex PCR assay. The entire amount of isolated RNA was reverse transcribed using the High Capacity cDNA Reverse Transcription Kit, so the sequenced TCRB transcripts were expressed ones. TCRdb re-hosts the immuneACCESS table, in-frame sequences only. Its copies lack some clones; in the studies checked, an unresolved V gene accounts for under half of them, and the cause for the rest is not known. The sample table records 550,000 to 850,000 clones; around an eighth of these occur just once. The ten largest clones take up less than 0.025% of the sample. These receptors are not linked to any known antigen. Sequenced input: naive CD4+ T cells from blood. The cell subset or site label on this specimen signifies: true naive CD4+ T cells. The receptors originated from a young man with type 1 diabetes.

The V gene is TRBV30, the J gene TRBJ2-5; TRBD2 aligns across 13 bases. The J segment lost 5 bases and the V segment lost 2 bases, leaving 5 bases of the junction unmatched. Germline CDR1 GTSNPN, CDR2 SVGIG (reference sequence). The CDR3 length is 15 residues. CDR3 protein: CAWSPATSGGETQYF. The CDR3 nucleotides are TGTGCCTGGAGTCCCGCGACTAGCGGGGGGGAGACCCAGTACTTC. Drawing the rest from reference TRBV30 and TRBJ2-5, the complete variable domain is SQTIHQWPATLVQPVGSPLSLECTVEGTSNPNLYWYRQAAGRGLQLLFYSVGIGQISSEVPQNLSASRPQDRQFILSSKKLLLSDSGFYLCAWSPATSGGETQYFGPGTRLLVL.

This clone appeared a few times. This CDR3 is CASSASDRGLYGYTF. CDR3 nucleotide sequence: TGTGCCAGCAGCGCTTCCGACAGGGGGTTGTATGGCTACACCTTC. V usage is TRBV9 and J usage is TRBJ1-2; TRBD1 matches at 9 bases. CDR3 length: 15 residues. The V gene end was trimmed by 3 bases and the J gene end by 5 bases; junction bases not matched to a gene: 8. Germline V lookup: CDR1 SGDLS, CDR2 YYNGEE.

In its sample, this clone was seen a few times. This sequence joins TRBV29-1 and TRBJ1-4; 10 bases align to TRBD1. The J segment lost 4 bases and the V segment lost 4 bases, leaving 0 bases of the junction unmatched. Germline V gene lookup returns CDR1 SQVTM and CDR2 ANQGSEA. The CDR3 has 13 residues. The CDR3 sequence: CSVGDRGNEKLFF. Here the CDR3 DNA reads TGCAGCGTTGGGGACAGGGGTAATGAAAAACTGTTTTTT.

The rearrangement joins TRBV5-4 to TRBJ2-3; 9 bases agree with TRBD1. The CDR3 has 16 residues. The germline CDR1 and CDR2 sequences are SGHNT and YYREEE (reference sequence). Unmatched junction bases numbered 7, after V lost 3 bases and J lost 2 bases. CDR3 nucleotides: TGTGCCAGCAGCTCGGGAGACAGGGGGGCCACAGATACGCAGTATTTT. This encodes CASSSGDRGATDTQYF.

This clone came up a few times. The chain has TRBV11-1 and TRBJ1-1; TRBD1 aligns across 7 bases. Trimming cost V 0 bases and J 11 bases; bases outside gene matches: 6. CDR1 and CDR2 (germline): SGHAT, FQDESV (reference sequence). The CDR3 length is 13 residues. The CDR3 DNA reads as TGTGCCAGCAGCTTAGCCACCCCGGGACAGGCTTTCTTT. This encodes CASSLATPGQAFF.

The chain is built from TRBV19 and TRBJ1-1, with D perhaps TRBD1 (5 bases). The germline V and J ends were trimmed by 5 bases and 1 base, with 20 bases remaining between them. This CDR3 contains 17 residues. CDR1 LNHDA and CDR2 SQIVND come from the germline V gene (reference sequence). The CDR3 loop reads CASSPAGTYYPNTEAFF. Written as DNA, the CDR3 is TGTGCCAGTAGTCCCGCCGGGACTTACTATCCGAACACTGAAGCTTTCTTT. Drawing the rest from reference TRBV19 and TRBJ1-1, the complete variable domain is DGGITQSPKYLFRKEGQNVTLSCEQNLNHDAMYWYRQDPGQGLRLIYYSQIVNDFQKGDIAEGYSVSREKKESFPLTVTSAQKNPTAFYLCASSPAGTYYPNTEAFFGQGTRLTVV.

This rearrangement joins TRBV18 to TRBJ2-1; the D gene is possibly TRBD1 (6 bases). The V end lost 2 bases, the J end lost 0 bases, and 8 bases lay between the germline ends. CDR1 and CDR2 (germline): KGHSH, LQKENI. The CDR3 is made up of 15 amino acids. CDR3 nucleotide sequence: TGTGCCAGCTCACCAAGGGGGAGCTCCTACAATGAGCAGTTCTTC. Translation: CASSPRGSSYNEQFF.

This clone was seen only a few times. V usage is TRBV9 and J usage is TRBJ1-1; TRBD1 is a possible D gene (5 bases). This CDR3 has 15 residues. V was cut by 0 bases and J by 4 bases, with 13 bases left in between. Per germline, CDR1 SGDLS and CDR2 YYNGEE. DNA of the CDR3: TGTGCCAGCAGCGTAGGTCGGGCTGGGGGCACTGAAGCTTTCTTT. This sequence encodes CASSVGRAGGTEAFF. The entire variable domain, with the rest obtained from reference TRBV9 and TRBJ1-1, is as follows: DSGVTQTPKHLITATGQRVTLRCSPRSGDLSVYWYQQSLDQGLQFLIQYYNGEERAKGNILERFSAQQFPDLHSELNLSSLELGDSALYFCASSVGRAGGTEAFFGQGTRLTVV.

This clone was recorded a few times. The rearrangement joins TRBV2 to TRBJ1-3; maybe TRBD1 (5 bases). Trimming removed 6 bases from V and 0 bases from J, with 12 bases in between. Germline CDR1 is SNHLY and CDR2 is FYNNEI. The CDR3 covers 15 residues. The CDR3 protein is CASSEQATSGNTIYF. The CDR3 DNA is TGTGCCAGCAGCGAACAGGCGACCTCTGGAAACACCATATATTTT.

This clone turned up a few times. The CDR3 bases are TGCGCCAGCAGCCAAGCCCCCGGGGCAGGGATTAATGAAAAACTGTTTTTT. Residues: CASSQAPGAGINEKLFF. The chain uses TRBV4-1 and TRBJ1-4, with a tentative D call TRBD1 (5 bases). CDR1 is MGHRA and CDR2 is YSYEKL in the germline V gene. The length of the CDR3 is 17 residues. V lost 1 base to trimming and J lost 4 bases, with 16 bases between them.

Concerning this clone itself: The sample contains more than one DNA sequence encoding this CDR3. This CDR3 is CASSVAGLNTEAFF. The CDR3 DNA reads TGTGCCAGCAGCGTAGCAGGTTTGAACACTGAAGCTTTCTTT. The chain combines TRBV9 with TRBJ1-1, with D uncertain. In germline, CDR1 is SGDLS, CDR2 YYNGEE. This CDR3 region has 14 residues. Trimming removed 0 bases from V and 0 bases from J, with 6 bases in between.

Worth noting for this clone: Within the sample, other DNA sequences also encode this same CDR3. The CDR3 nucleotides are TGTGCCTGGAGGCGGACAGGGCTCTCCAATGAGCAGTTCTTC. Translating it yields CAWRRTGLSNEQFF. This chain uses TRBV30 with TRBJ2-1; TRBD1 aligns across 8 bases. The CDR3 covers 14 residues. V lost 3 bases and J lost 6; bases outside the gene matches: 7. From germline, CDR1 is GTSNPN and CDR2 SVGIG (reference sequence).

This clone was counted between two and nine times. The chain uses TRBV7-2 and TRBJ2-3, with D uncertain. From germline, CDR1 is SGHTA and CDR2 FQGNSA. This CDR3 has 15 amino acids. V was trimmed by 1 base and J by 0 bases, leaving 8 bases between them. The CDR3 DNA is TGTGCCAGCAGCTTAGGACTGCCTAGCACAGATACGCAGTATTTT. This encodes CASSLGLPSTDTQYF.

This clone turned up a few times. Other DNA sequences in this sample translate to the same CDR3. The CDR3 loop reads CASSLRGTENQPQHF. In DNA form, the CDR3 reads TGTGCCAGCAGTCTCCGCGGGACAGAGAATCAGCCCCAGCATTTT. The J gene is TRBJ1-5, the V gene TRBV28, with 7 bases fitting TRBD1. The CDR3 is 15 amino acids. The J segment lost 4 bases and the V segment lost 5 bases, leaving 8 bases of the junction unmatched. In germline, CDR1 is MDHEN, CDR2 SYDVKM.

The V call is TRBV6-5, the J call TRBJ1-2; perhaps TRBD1 as D (5 bases). The CDR3 contains 14 residues. The V and J ends lost 1 base and 5 bases respectively, with 11 bases between them. Germline V gene sequence: CDR1 MNHEY, CDR2 SVGAGI. The CDR3 loop reads CASSYFRQPYGYTF. The CDR3 DNA sequence: TGTGCCAGCAGTTACTTTCGACAGCCGTATGGCTACACCTTC.

Written as DNA, the CDR3 is TGCGCCAGCAGGTGGGGGACAGACTCCGAAGCTTTCTTT. It is translated as CASRWGTDSEAFF. The V call is TRBV5-1, the J call TRBJ1-1, with 7 bases matching TRBD1. V was clipped by 5 bases and J by 8 bases; unmatched bases: 9. Per the germline V gene, CDR1 is SGHRS and CDR2 is YFSETQ. CDR3 length: 13 residues. Variable domain in full (rest from reference TRBV5-1 and TRBJ1-1): KAGVTQTPRYLIKTRGQQVTLSCSPISGHRSVSWYQQTPGQGLQFLFEYFSETQRNKGNFPGRFSGRQFSNSRSEMNVSTLELGDSALYLCASRWGTDSEAFFGQGTRLTVV.

This clone was seen a handful of times. The chain couples TRBV5-1 to TRBJ1-2; 7 nucleotides line up with TRBD1. Germline values: CDR1 SGHRS, CDR2 YFSETQ. The J segment lost 6 bases and the V segment lost 1 base, leaving 3 bases of the junction unmatched. CDR3 size: 13 residues. CDR3 bases: TGCGCCAGCAGCTTGACTACAGGGGATGGCTACACCTTC. Its translation: CASSLTTGDGYTF.

In its sample, this clone was seen a few times. The V call is TRBV10-1, the J call TRBJ2-5; D is unresolved. This CDR3 spans 13 amino acids. V was pared by 2 bases and J by 2 bases, with 6 bases between. Germline lookup yields CDR1 WNHNN and CDR2 SYGVQD (reference sequence). The CDR3 coding sequence is TGCGCCAGCAGTGAGAGGGTTCAAGAGACCCAGTACTTC. Encoded protein: CASSERVQETQYF.

This clone came up a few times. The V call is TRBV6-1, the J call TRBJ1-3, with D uncertain. V lost 11 bases to trimming and J lost 0 bases, with 8 bases between them. The germline gives CDR1 MNHNS, CDR2 SASEGT. This CDR3 region has 12 residues. CDR3 sequence: CAGGGSGNTIYF. The CDR3 nucleotides read TGTGCCGGCGGCGGCTCTGGAAACACCATATATTTT.

This clone has only a few counts. The chain links TRBV29-1 to TRBJ2-3; 15 positions agree with TRBD2. This CDR3 comprises 15 residues. Germline-derived CDR1 and CDR2 are SQVTM and ANQGSEA. The V segment lost 5 bases and the J segment 3 bases; nucleotides outside the gene matches: 3. CDR3 loop: CSVRTSGGATDTQYF. For the CDR3, the DNA is TGCAGCGTTCGGACTAGCGGGGGGGCAACAGATACGCAGTATTTT.

This clone has more than one count but fewer than ten. The chain joins TRBV9 to TRBJ2-6; a weak D match, TRBD1 (5 bases). CDR1 and CDR2 from the germline V gene are SGDLS and YYNGEE. The germline V and J ends were trimmed by 3 bases and 4 bases, with 11 bases remaining between them. The CDR3 extends over 15 amino acids. CDR3 protein: CASSASGLGANVLTF. CDR3 sequence (DNA): TGTGCCAGCAGCGCCTCAGGGTTAGGGGCCAACGTCCTGACTTTC. Supplemented by reference TRBV9 and TRBJ2-6, the full variable domain reads DSGVTQTPKHLITATGQRVTLRCSPRSGDLSVYWYQQSLDQGLQFLIQYYNGEERAKGNILERFSAQQFPDLHSELNLSSLELGDSALYFCASSASGLGANVLTFGAGSRLTVL.

This clone was observed a few times. The V gene is TRBV29-1, the J gene TRBJ1-1; D remains unclear. V lost 1 base, J lost 8 bases, and 8 bases lay in between. This CDR3 region has 11 residues. Germline V gene sequence: CDR1 SQVTM, CDR2 ANQGSEA. The CDR3 protein is CSVEVAGEAFF. In DNA, the CDR3 is TGCAGCGTTGAAGTCGCAGGAGAAGCTTTCTTT.